The 12 T cell receptor delta chains listed next were all sequenced from one sample in a study of gamma-delta T cells after stem cell transplantation. TCRdb reapplied CATT to the RT-PCR reads. The data hold about 3,400 delta-chain clones, with 16% observed a single time. Material: gamma-delta T cells. The source is a human donor. It is not recorded whose cells these are; they may come from a transplant donor.

This clone counts as medium-sized (0.01 to 0.1%). The chain uses TRDV2 and TRDJ1; 11 nucleotides agree with TRDD3. Germline CDR1 reads GEAIGNYY; CDR2 reads EKD. Losses at the gene ends were 1 base for V and 2 bases for J; bases not matched to a gene: 23. The CDR3 sequence is 22 residues long. CDR3 protein: CACDTVWTGGYRIPTSTDKLIF. CDR3 nucleotides: TGTGCCTGTGACACGGTTTGGACTGGGGGATATCGAATACCTACTTCTACCGATAAACTCATCTTT.

The J gene is TRDJ3, the V gene TRDV2, with D tentatively TRDD3 (6 bases). The germline V and J ends were trimmed by 0 bases and 1 base, with 12 bases remaining between them. The CDR3 has 18 residues. Per germline, CDR1 GEAIGNYY and CDR2 EKD. The CDR3 DNA reads TGTGCCTGTGACACCGTAATTGGGGGTTCCTGGGACACCCGACAGATGTTTTTC. It is translated as CACDTVIGGSWDTRQMFF.

The chain joins TRDV2 to TRDJ1; 8 nucleotides agree with TRDD3. Germline V gives CDR1 GEAIGNYY, CDR2 EKD. The CDR3 spans 21 residues. V dropped 0 bases and J dropped 0; count of bases not matched to a gene: 20. In DNA form, the CDR3 reads TGTGCCTGTGACACCGTGGCATCCCGGGGTACTGGGGGGCCTTACACCGATAAACTCATCTTT. Its translation is CACDTVASRGTGGPYTDKLIF.

This clone was counted between two and nine times. CDR3 DNA: TGTGCCTGTGACGCCGTAGGGGATACTAATCGGGATAAACTCATCTTT. Translation: CACDAVGDTNRDKLIF. The chain couples TRDV2 to TRDJ1; 8 bases are a match to TRDD3. Per the germline V gene, CDR1 is GEAIGNYY and CDR2 is EKD. CDR3 length: 16 amino acids. V trimming: 3 bases; J trimming: 5 bases; junction bases outside the gene matches: 13.

This clone was recorded a few times. A much larger clone lies one base from this, so it may be a read error. This rearrangement joins TRDV2 to TRDJ1, with 10 bases that match TRDD3. With 3 bases clipped from V and 3 bases from J, the junction kept 12 bases outside the gene matches. The CDR3 is made up of 17 amino acids. Looked up from germline, CDR1 is GEAIGNYY and CDR2 is EKD. The CDR3, as DNA: TGTGCCTGTGACGCCGTTGTCGGGGGATACGCCTCCGATAAACTCATCTTT. This encodes CACDAVVGGYASDKLIF.

The chain joins TRDV2 to TRDJ3, with 7 bases that match TRDD3. Losses at the gene ends were 1 base for V and 0 bases for J; bases not matched to a gene: 8. This CDR3 region has 19 residues. CDR1 and CDR2 from the germline V gene are GEAIGNYY and EKD. The CDR3 DNA reads as TGTGCCTGTGACACGGCTGGGGGCTCGAGCTCCTGGGACACCCGACAGATGTTTTTC. This encodes CACDTAGGSSSWDTRQMFF.

By share, this clone counts as medium-sized. Other nucleotide sequences from this sample produce the same CDR3. The rearrangement uses TRDV2 and TRDJ1; 10 bases are a match to TRDD3. The germline CDR1 and CDR2 sequences are GEAIGNYY and EKD. There are 17 residues in the CDR3. V was pared by 1 base and J by 0 bases, with 7 bases of the junction left unmatched. CDR3 sequence reads: CACDTITGGSNTDKLIF. DNA for the CDR3: TGTGCCTGTGACACAATTACTGGGGGATCCAACACCGATAAACTCATCTTT.

This sequence joins TRDV2 and TRDJ1; a possible D gene is TRDD3 (5 bases). Looked up from germline, CDR1 is GEAIGNYY and CDR2 is EKD. The CDR3 extends over 18 amino acids. V lost 2 bases and J lost 0, with 21 bases in between. The CDR3 bases are TGTGCCTGTGACAGCGTATCTAGGGGAGCGGAGTACACCGATAAACTCATCTTT. Protein: CACDSVSRGAEYTDKLIF.

As concerns this clone: This may be a read error: a much more frequent sequence differs by one nucleotide. Distinct nucleotide sequences in the sample also encode this CDR3. The chain is built from TRDV2 and TRDJ3; 11 positions agree with TRDD3. CDR3 length: 22 amino acids. Germline V gene data show CDR1 as GEAIGNYY and CDR2 as EKD. CDR3 loop: CACDTPNSGGYQSSWDTRQMFF. CDR3 DNA sequence: TGTGCCTGCGACACTCCCAACTCTGGGGGATACCAAAGCTCCTGGGACACCCGACAGATGTTTTTC.

A note on this clone: This may stem from a read error, because a much larger clone lies one nucleotide away. V usage is TRDV1 and J usage is TRDJ1, with 9 nucleotides matching TRDD3. Germline CDR1 TSWWSYY, CDR2 QGS. The CDR3 is 18 amino acids. V lost 4 bases to trimming and J lost 2 bases; unmatched junction nucleotides: 14. The CDR3 region has the DNA TGTGCTCTTGGGGCCCTCCCATTAGTACTGGGGGAGACCGATAAACTCATCTTT. Protein: CALGALPLVLGETDKLIF.

In regard to this clone: It differs at one base from a far larger clone, so likely a read error. The gene calls are TRDV2 and TRDJ3; 12 bases are a match to TRDD3. V gave up 3 bases and J gave up 0 bases; unmatched junction bases: 5. The CDR3 is 19 residues long. Germline V gene sequence: CDR1 GEAIGNYY, CDR2 EKD. The CDR3 reads CACDPILGDTSWDTRQMFF. Written as DNA, the CDR3 is TGTGCCTGTGACCCGATACTGGGGGATACCTCCTGGGACACCCGACAGATGTTTTTC.

This clone was seen a handful of times. CDR3 DNA sequence: TGTGCCTGTGACCTACTGGGGGATACCTCCACCGATAAACTCATCTTT. Translating it yields CACDLLGDTSTDKLIF. The V gene is TRDV2, the J gene TRDJ1, with 12 bases that match TRDD3. Trimming cost V 3 bases and J 1 base; bases outside gene matches: 5. Germline values: CDR1 GEAIGNYY, CDR2 EKD. The CDR3 loop spans 16 amino acids.